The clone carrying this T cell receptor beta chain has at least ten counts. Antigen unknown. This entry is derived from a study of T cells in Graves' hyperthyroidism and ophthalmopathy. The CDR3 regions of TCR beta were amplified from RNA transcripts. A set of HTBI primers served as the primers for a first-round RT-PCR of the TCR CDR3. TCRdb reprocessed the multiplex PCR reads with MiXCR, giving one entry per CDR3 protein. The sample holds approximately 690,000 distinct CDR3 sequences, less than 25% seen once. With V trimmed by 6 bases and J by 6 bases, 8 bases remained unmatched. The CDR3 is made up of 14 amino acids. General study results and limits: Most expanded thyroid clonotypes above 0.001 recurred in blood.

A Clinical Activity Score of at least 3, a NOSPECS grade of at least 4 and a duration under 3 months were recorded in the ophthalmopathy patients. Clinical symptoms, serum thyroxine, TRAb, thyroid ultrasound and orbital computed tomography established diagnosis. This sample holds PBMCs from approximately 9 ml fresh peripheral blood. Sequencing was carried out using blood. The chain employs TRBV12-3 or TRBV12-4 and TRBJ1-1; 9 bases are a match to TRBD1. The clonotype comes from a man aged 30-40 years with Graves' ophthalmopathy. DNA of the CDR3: TGTGCCAGCAGGAAGGGACAGGGTCACCCTGAAGCTTTCTTT. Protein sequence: CASRKGQGHPEAFF.